The subject of this entry is one TCR beta chain. Germline CDR1 SGHRS, CDR2 YFSETQ. Deletions cut 2 bases from V and 8 bases from J, with 11 bases between. This CDR3 comprises 13 residues. Only in-frame clones appear in the TCRdb table, and some are missing; sequencing was by immunoSEQ multiplex PCR. Of roughly 76,000 clones listed, 75% to 95% were seen once; the top ten hold 0.45% to 0.55%. The data derive from a study of T cell changes during pregnancy in multiple sclerosis. This rearrangement joins TRBV5-1 to TRBJ1-5, with D perhaps TRBD1 (5 bases). Sequencing was performed on CD4+ T cells from peripheral blood mononuclear cells, taken in the second trimester of pregnancy. The sequence derives from a female donor with multiple sclerosis, enrolled in a pregnancy study. The CDR3 DNA sequence: TGCGCCAGCAGCTTAGACAGCTTCAAGCCCCAGCATTTT. The encoded protein is CASSLDSFKPQHF.